Below are 11 T cell receptor beta chains sequenced from a single sample in a study of cytomegalovirus exposure and HLA in healthy donors. PCR was performed using 60 Vbeta and 13 Jbeta primers. Sequencing was performed with immunoSEQ multiplex PCR; in TCRdb, only in-frame clones are kept and a portion is missing. The table records 100,000 to 150,000 clones, about 70% of them present only once. Sequencing was performed on PBMCs. The source of these receptors is a woman aged 60 to 75 in good health and CMV-seropositive.

This chain joins TRBV6-6 and TRBJ2-1; 8 nucleotides match TRBD2. Trimming removed 8 bases from V and 6 bases from J; junction bases left unmatched: 9. Germline V gene data show CDR1 as MNHNY and CDR2 as SVGAGI (reference sequence). This CDR3 has 14 amino acids. The CDR3 is CASLGTSIINEQFF. The DNA for the CDR3 is TGTGCCAGCCTCGGGACTAGTATCATCAATGAGCAGTTCTTC.

The chain employs TRBV7-9 and TRBJ1-1; D is unclear. Germline loops: CDR1 SEHNR, CDR2 FQNEAQ (reference sequence). The CDR3 has 14 amino acids. The V and J ends lost 0 bases and 4 bases respectively, with 9 bases between them. The CDR3 DNA follows: TGTGCCAGCAGCTTAGCAGGCGGGCCCACTGAAGCTTTCTTT. This sequence encodes CASSLAGGPTEAFF.

This clone was seen just once. The chain links TRBV2 to TRBJ2-3, with 12 bases lining up with TRBD2. The CDR3 has 16 residues. Germline V gene data show CDR1 as SNHLY and CDR2 as FYNNEI. V was clipped by 8 bases and J by 4 bases; unmatched bases: 10. The CDR3 DNA reads TGTGCCAGCTGGGGGCAGACTAGCGGGAGCGCAGATACGCAGTATTTT. Amino acids: CASWGQTSGSADTQYF.

The V call is TRBV30, the J call TRBJ1-1; tentatively, D is TRBD1 (5 bases). V was cut by 1 base and J by 1 base, with 10 bases left in between. The CDR3 length is 14 residues. Germline-derived CDR1 and CDR2 are GTSNPN and SVGIG (reference sequence). The CDR3 region has the DNA TGTGCCTGGAGTGGCGACAGAAAGAACACTGAAGCTTTCTTT. This gives the protein CAWSGDRKNTEAFF.

This rearrangement joins TRBV18 to TRBJ1-1; 9 bases agree with TRBD1. This CDR3 is built from 16 residues. CDR1 is KGHSH and CDR2 is LQKENI in the germline V gene. Germline trimming cut 3 bases from V and 0 bases from J; bases unmatched to any gene: 5. The CDR3 DNA reads TGTGCCAGCTCACCGGGGACAGGGAGAATGAACACTGAAGCTTTCTTT. It encodes CASSPGTGRMNTEAFF.

The genes are TRBV27 and TRBJ1-2, with 8 bases fitting TRBD1. This CDR3 contains 17 residues. V lost 2 bases to trimming and J lost 8 bases; unmatched junction nucleotides: 16. Germline V CDR1 and CDR2: MNHEY, SMNVEV (reference sequence). In DNA, the CDR3 is TGTGCCAGCAGTTTAAGTGGCGGGACAGGCGGAGTAAACGGCTACACCTTC. Translated: CASSLSGGTGGVNGYTF.

CDR3 region: CASSLRGGGAGSYNEQFF. The CDR3 DNA reads TGTGCCAGCAGCCTAAGGGGCGGGGGGGCCGGGTCCTACAATGAGCAGTTCTTC. This chain connects TRBV9 to TRBJ2-1; TRBD2 agrees at 9 bases. CDR3 length: 18 residues. The ends lost 4 bases at V and 1 base at J; junction bases unmatched: 12. The V gene's germline CDR1 is SGDLS and CDR2 YYNGEE.

J is TRBJ1-1 and V is TRBV5-6; no definite D call. Germline CDR1 and CDR2: SGHDT and YYEEEE. The length of the CDR3 is 16 residues. V lost 1 base, J lost 3 bases, and 16 bases lay in between. The CDR3 nucleotides read TGTGCCAGCAGCTTGTATCAGACAAGCGGGGACACTGAAGCTTTCTTT. It is translated as CASSLYQTSGDTEAFF.

The chain combines TRBV5-4 with TRBJ2-7, with 8 bases lining up with TRBD2. Germline lookup yields CDR1 SGHNT and CDR2 YYREEE (reference sequence). The V segment lost 2 bases and the J segment 3 bases; nucleotides outside the gene matches: 7. The CDR3 loop spans 15 amino acids. CDR3 sequence (DNA): TGTGCCAGCAGCTTAGGGAGCGGGAGTTACTACGAGCAGTACTTC. It encodes CASSLGSGSYYEQYF.

CDR3 bases: TGTGCCAGCAGTACCCCGACTAGCGGGAGGCAGTACGAGCAGTACTTC. Translated: CASSTPTSGRQYEQYF. The rearrangement joins TRBV28 to TRBJ2-7, with 13 bases matching TRBD2. Trimming cost V 5 bases and J 4 bases; bases outside gene matches: 8. There are 16 residues in the CDR3. Germline assignment: CDR1 MDHEN and CDR2 SYDVKM.

The chain couples TRBV7-6 to TRBJ2-1; D may be TRBD1 (5 bases). Trimming removed 2 bases from V and 9 bases from J, with 11 bases in between. This CDR3 has 13 residues. Germline V gene lookup returns CDR1 SGHVS and CDR2 FNYEAQ. CDR3 bases: TGTGCCAGCAGCTTAAGGACAACGAGTGAGCAGTTCTTC. Protein product: CASSLRTTSEQFF.